Sequencing of this T cell receptor beta chain was carried out in a study of identical twins. Study-wide results and limits: Models underpredicted monozygotic twin sharing of out-of-frame TCR alpha. While abundant cord blood beta clonotypes carried fewer insertions, memory repertoires showed no such pattern.

From germline, CDR1 is SGHNT and CDR2 YENEEA. The CDR3 consists of 13 residues. With 0 bases removed from V and 1 base from J, the gap between germline ends came to 2 bases. In its sample, this clonotype was seen many times. The antigen is not known. TCRdb reprocessed the 5' RACE reads with MiXCR, giving one entry per CDR3 protein. Of approximately 600,000 distinct CDR3 sequences detected, 9.6% appear once; the ten largest clones hold approximately 3.2%. These data were also reused for a study on yellow fever vaccine responses in identical twins.

Sequencing was performed on PBMCs. The chain employs TRBV11-3 and TRBJ2-3; D ambiguous. This TCR came from a woman in her late teens or twenties in good health. The CDR3 DNA reads TGTGCCAGCAGCTTAGATGGCACAGATACGCAGTATTTT. Protein sequence: CASSLDGTDTQYF.